A selection of T cell receptor beta chains follows, all from one sample in a study of control samples from healthy donors and cancer patients. Here immunoSEQ multiplex PCR was the method, and the copy in TCRdb shows in-frame clones only, minus some. The repertoire holds 150,000 or so clones, with roughly 92% as singletons. Sequencing input: blood. These receptor sequences come from a man aged 18 to 35 in good health. CDR3s include the opening cysteine and the closing phenylalanine or tryptophan. Fields, in order: D gene, clone size, V gene, J gene, CDR3 protein, CDR3 DNA. A D gene is named only where the DNA matches it firmly. Size tells how often a clone was seen (once, few, many) or the class of an expanded clone, and some rows leave it out.

>NA|NA|TRBV2|TRBJ2-7
CASSESAYEQYF
TGTGCCAGCAGTGAATCGGCCTACGAGCAGTACTTC
>NA|NA|TRBV6-6|TRBJ1-2
CASTTRDVFYGYTF
TGTGCCAGCACCACCAGGGACGTTTTCTATGGCTACACCTTC
>NA|NA|TRBV6-1|TRBJ2-6
CASSDDSSGANVLTF
TGTGCCAGCAGTGACGATAGCTCTGGGGCCAACGTCCTGACTTTC
>TRBD2|once|TRBV7-2|TRBJ2-7
CASSLRGMGLAGIGYEQYF
TGTGCCAGCAGCTTACGGGGAATGGGACTAGCGGGGATAGGCTACGAGCAGTACTTC
>NA|NA|TRBV12-3/TRBV12-4|TRBJ1-6
CASSTGNSPLHF
TGTGCCAGCAGCACAGGGAATTCACCCCTCCACTTT
>TRBD1|NA|TRBV10-1|TRBJ1-4
CARFEPGQMETNEKLFF
TGCGCCAGGTTCGAACCGGGACAGATGGAAACTAATGAAAAACTGTTTTTT
>NA|once|TRBV23-1|TRBJ2-4
CASSQWGGHLAKNIQYF
TGCGCCAGCAGTCAATGGGGCGGTCATCTAGCCAAAAACATTCAGTACTTC
>NA|NA|TRBV6-6|TRBJ1-5
CASGDHGGNQPQHF
TGTGCCAGCGGGGATCACGGCGGCAATCAGCCCCAGCATTTT
>NA|few|TRBV15|TRBJ2-7
CATVTRVSSYEQYF
TGTGCCACCGTGACGAGAGTCAGCTCCTACGAGCAGTACTTC
>TRBD1|once|TRBV13|TRBJ2-7
CASSLRDRGYEQYF
TGTGCCAGCAGCTTAAGGGACAGGGGGTATGAGCAGTACTTC
>TRBD1|once|TRBV5-1|TRBJ1-4
CASALISTGYGATNEKLFF
TGCGCCAGCGCGCTCATATCGACAGGGTATGGAGCAACTAATGAAAAACTGTTTTTT
>NA|NA|TRBV6-5|TRBJ2-7
CASSYSTVGSSYEQYF
TGTGCCAGCAGTTACTCGACGGTGGGAAGCTCCTACGAGCAGTACTTC
>NA|NA|TRBV4-1|TRBJ1-1
CASSQVGGKRTEAFF
TGCGCCAGCAGCCAAGTGGGGGGAAAGAGAACTGAAGCTTTCTTT
>TRBD1|NA|TRBV3-1/TRBV3-2|TRBJ2-5
CASSLAGTGYETQYF
TGTGCCAGCAGTCTAGCCGGGACAGGGTACGAGACCCAGTACTTC
>TRBD1|NA|TRBV12-5|TRBJ1-3
CASGRPGQGGGNTIYF
TGTGCTAGTGGCCGTCCAGGGCAGGGGGGAGGAAACACCATATATTTT
>NA|few|TRBV19|TRBJ1-2
CASSSRGAINYGYTF
TGTGCCAGTAGTTCACGGGGCGCAATAAACTATGGCTACACCTTC
>TRBD2|NA|TRBV5-6|TRBJ2-7
CASSWGLGGSSYEQYF
TGTGCCAGCAGCTGGGGCCTGGGGGGGTCCTCCTACGAGCAGTACTTC
>NA|NA|TRBV18|TRBJ2-2
CASSPQIGENTGELFF
TGTGCCAGCTCACCACAGATTGGGGAGAACACCGGGGAGCTGTTTTTT